This TCR beta chain was recovered during a study of T cells in Graves' hyperthyroidism and ophthalmopathy. Patients were excluded because of uncontrolled infection, other autoimmune disease, pregnancy or lactation. Thyroid ultrasound and orbital computed tomography, with clinical symptoms and serum thyroxine and TRAb, informed diagnoses. The V end lost 3 bases, the J end lost 11 bases, and 10 bases lay between the germline ends. Germline V gene data show CDR1 as ENHRY and CDR2 as SYGVKD. This CDR3 has 11 residues. This clonotype has a count of ten or more. Its antigen remains unknown. Study-level findings and limits: In the analysis, a 13 V-J model separated ophthalmopathy from stable hyperthyroidism. Among thyroid clonotypes expanded above 0.001, most also appeared in blood.

Authors of the study amplified TCR beta CDR3 regions from RNA transcripts. In the first-round RT-PCR of the TCR CDR3, the HTBI primer set was used. TCRdb called the multiplex PCR reads again in MiXCR, with one record for every CDR3 protein. The profile shows 500,000 to 650,000 distinct CDR3 sequences, 35% to 50% of them singletons. The receptor was derived from an adult woman with Graves' disease, either hyperthyroidism or ophthalmopathy (not recorded which). V is TRBV10-3 and J is TRBJ1-1; the D is unclear. The sample taken for sequencing was peripheral blood or thyroid tissue (not recorded which). CDR3 DNA sequence: TGTGCCATCAGTGACAGCCGGCGGGCTTTCTTT. Residues: CAISDSRRAFF.